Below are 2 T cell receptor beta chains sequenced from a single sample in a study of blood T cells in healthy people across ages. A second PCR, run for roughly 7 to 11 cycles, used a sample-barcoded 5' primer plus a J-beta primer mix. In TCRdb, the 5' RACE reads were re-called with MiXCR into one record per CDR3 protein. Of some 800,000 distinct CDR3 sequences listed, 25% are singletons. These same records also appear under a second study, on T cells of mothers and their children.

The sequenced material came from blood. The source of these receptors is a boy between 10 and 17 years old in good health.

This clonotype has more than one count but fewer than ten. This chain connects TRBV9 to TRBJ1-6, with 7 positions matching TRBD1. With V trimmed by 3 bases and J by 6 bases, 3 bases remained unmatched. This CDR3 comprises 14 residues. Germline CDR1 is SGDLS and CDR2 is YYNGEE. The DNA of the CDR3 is TGTGCCAGCAGCGCCGGGGACAGTAATTCACCCCTCCACTTT. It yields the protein CASSAGDSNSPLHF. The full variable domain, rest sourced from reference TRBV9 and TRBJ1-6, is DSGVTQTPKHLITATGQRVTLRCSPRSGDLSVYWYQQSLDQGLQFLIQYYNGEERAKGNILERFSAQQFPDLHSELNLSSLELGDSALYFCASSAGDSNSPLHFGNGTRLTVT.

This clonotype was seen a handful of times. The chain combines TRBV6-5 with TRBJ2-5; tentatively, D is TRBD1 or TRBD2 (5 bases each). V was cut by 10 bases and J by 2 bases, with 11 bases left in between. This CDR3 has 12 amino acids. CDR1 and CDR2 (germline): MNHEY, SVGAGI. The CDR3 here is CATMGPQETQYF. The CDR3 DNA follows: TGTGCCACTATGGGACCTCAAGAGACCCAGTACTTC.